This entry lists 17 T cell receptor beta chains sequenced from one sample in a study of T cell repertoires in cytomegalovirus infection. Using its own MiXCR run on the reads, TCRdb lists one record per CDR3 protein. Found here are about 140,000 distinct CDR3 sequences, about 6.3% of them singletons; the top ten hold approximately 18%. The sequencing input was PBMCs. The receptors derive from a human donor in good health (CMV status not recorded). Some clones in this sample may be carry-over from other donors' samples.

This clonotype was counted at least ten times. In DNA, the CDR3 is TGTGCCAGCAGCTTAAGGACAGGGACTGAAGCTTTCTTT. Its translation: CASSLRTGTEAFF. V is TRBV7-2 and J is TRBJ1-1; 8 bases agree with TRBD1. The V gene end was trimmed by 2 bases and the J gene end by 5 bases; junction bases not matched to a gene: 1. Germline-derived CDR1 and CDR2 are SGHTA and FQGNSA. CDR3 length equals 13 residues.

This clonotype was picked up many times. V is TRBV2 and J is TRBJ1-5; TRBD1 is a possible D gene (6 bases). Trimming took 8 bases from V and 7 from J, leaving 18 bases between them. This CDR3 region has 14 residues. Germline V gene data show CDR1 as SNHLY and CDR2 as FYNNEI. The CDR3 coding sequence is TGTGCCAGCCAACCCTGGGACAAGGGACAGCCCCAGCATTTT. It encodes CASQPWDKGQPQHF.

This clonotype has at least ten counts. The CDR3 reads CASNKGRGQFF. DNA for the CDR3: TGTGCCAGCAATAAGGGCAGGGGGCAGTTCTTC. This chain links TRBV12-3 or TRBV12-4 with TRBJ2-1, with D possibly matching TRBD1 (6 bases). The V gene lost 7 bases and the J gene lost 12 bases, with 13 bases spanning the gap. CDR3 size: 11 residues.

This clonotype appeared a few times. The gene calls are TRBV29-1 and TRBJ1-6; TRBD1 matches 7 bases. The germline gives CDR1 SQVTM, CDR2 ANQGSEA. The CDR3 is 14 amino acids. V lost 6 bases and J lost 4; bases outside the gene matches: 6. The CDR3 is CSVKTGQYNSPLHF. DNA of the CDR3: TGCAGCGTAAAGACAGGGCAATATAATTCACCCCTCCACTTT.

The chain links TRBV19 to TRBJ2-1; 8 nucleotides line up with TRBD2. V lost 6 bases, J lost 3 bases, and 4 bases stayed unmatched. The germline V gene encodes CDR1 LNHDA and CDR2 SQIVND (reference sequence). There are 14 residues in the CDR3. The CDR3 nucleotides are TGTGCCAGTAGCCCGGGGGGGGACTACAATGAGCAGTTCTTC. This codes for CASSPGGDYNEQFF.

This clonotype was counted at least ten times. CDR3 residues: CASSLGRRGGEQYF. The CDR3, as DNA: TGTGCCAGCAGCTTAGGACGGAGAGGAGGCGAGCAGTACTTC. V is TRBV7-8 and J is TRBJ2-7; D may be TRBD2 (5 bases). Trimming stripped 1 base from V and 6 bases from J, with 13 bases between. Germline V lookup: CDR1 SGHVS, CDR2 FQNEAQ. This CDR3 has 14 residues.

The rearrangement uses TRBV7-3 and TRBJ2-2, with D possibly TRBD1 on 6 matching bases. Per the germline V gene, CDR1 is SGHTA and CDR2 is FQGTGA. This CDR3 region has 14 residues. Trimming shortened V by 9 bases and J by 3 bases, and 14 bases separated the two germline ends. The CDR3 sequence: CASRLQGDTGELFF. The CDR3 DNA reads TGTGCCAGTAGACTACAGGGCGACACCGGGGAGCTGTTTTTT.

Many counts were recorded for this clonotype. V gene TRBV2 combines with J gene TRBJ1-1, with 8 bases fitting TRBD1. The germline V gene has CDR1 SNHLY and CDR2 FYNNEI. This CDR3 is 17 amino acids long. V trimming: 4 bases; J trimming: 0 bases; junction bases outside the gene matches: 10. The CDR3 sequence is CASSATRGTGLNTEAFF. In nucleotides, the CDR3 is TGTGCCAGCAGTGCCACCCGAGGGACAGGTTTGAACACTGAAGCTTTCTTT.

This clonotype was counted ten times or more. J is TRBJ1-2 and V is TRBV7-9; the D is unclear. V lost 3 bases to trimming and J lost 4 bases, with 9 bases between them. CDR1 and CDR2 (germline): SEHNR, FQNEAQ (reference sequence). The CDR3 runs 13 residues. Here the CDR3 DNA reads TGTGCCAGCAGCTTCGGAGGAATCTATGGCTACACCTTC. Amino acids: CASSFGGIYGYTF.

CDR3 DNA: TGTGCCTGTTCGGACGGTTTCGGTCAGCCCCAGCATTTT. Its protein product is CACSDGFGQPQHF. The chain employs TRBV12-3 or TRBV12-4 and TRBJ1-5; D is ambiguous. The CDR3 is 13 amino acids. Trimming took off 11 bases at V and 6 bases at J, with 17 bases between the two ends.

This clonotype was found once. This may come from a read error, since a much larger clone is one base off. J is TRBJ2-3 and V is TRBV6-2 or TRBV6-3; weak D call: TRBD2 (7 bases). The CDR3 extends over 17 amino acids. Germline loops: CDR1 MNHEY, CDR2 SVGEGT. Trimming removed 2 bases from V and 1 base from J, with 16 bases in between. The CDR3 DNA reads as TGTGCCAGCAGTTACGGCGGGGGCACTATCCGCACAGATACGCAGTATTTT. It is translated as CASSYGGGTIRTDTQYF.

A few counts support this clonotype. This sequence joins TRBV7-1 and TRBJ2-7, with 7 bases fitting TRBD1. TRBV7-1 belongs to the ORF category, with a function that is uncertain. Losses at the gene ends were 5 bases for V and 3 bases for J; bases not matched to a gene: 4. This CDR3 is built from 13 residues. CDR3 region: CASSTSGGYEQYF. The CDR3 region has the DNA TGTGCCAGCAGCACCTCAGGGGGCTACGAGCAGTACTTC.

In its sample, this clonotype was seen many times. The chain joins TRBV12-3 or TRBV12-4 to TRBJ1-5; D may be TRBD1 (5 bases). The CDR3 totals 15 residues. V was trimmed by 3 bases and J by 0 bases, leaving 9 bases between them. CDR3 protein: CASSLGRYSNQPQHF. The CDR3, as DNA: TGTGCCAGCAGTTTGGGACGGTATAGCAATCAGCCCCAGCATTTT.

This clonotype was observed a handful of times. The CDR3 spells CSVITANTEAFF. In nucleotides, the CDR3 is TGCAGCGTCATTACCGCGAACACTGAAGCTTTCTTT. The chain joins TRBV29-1 to TRBJ1-1; no definite D call. Trimming left V 6 bases short and J 1 base short, with 9 bases between. The CDR3 sequence is 12 residues long. Germline CDR1 and CDR2: SQVTM and ANQGSEA.

There are many counts of this clonotype. CDR3 residues: CASSPQSGETYEQYF. The CDR3 region has the DNA TGTGCCAGCAGCCCTCAGAGCGGGGAAACCTACGAGCAGTACTTC. The chain has TRBV7-2 and TRBJ2-7; 7 nucleotides agree with TRBD2. Per germline, CDR1 SGHTA and CDR2 FQGNSA. Trimming cost V 5 bases and J 2 bases; bases outside gene matches: 9. The length of the CDR3 is 15 residues.

About this clonotype: A read error is possible here, since a much larger clone lies one base away. V is TRBV29-1 and J is TRBJ2-7, with D possibly being TRBD1 or TRBD2 (5 bases each). There are 12 residues in the CDR3. V lost 4 bases and J 6 bases, leaving 13 bases between the germline ends. Looked up from germline, CDR1 is SQVTM and CDR2 is ANQGSEA. CDR3 sequence: CSVGGVVSEQYF. Here the CDR3 DNA reads TGCAGCGTTGGAGGGGTCGTGAGCGAGCAGTACTTC.

A few counts support this clonotype. V and J are TRBV28 and TRBJ2-5, with 9 nucleotides matching TRBD2. The CDR3 spans 15 residues. V dropped 2 bases and J dropped 1; count of bases not matched to a gene: 2. Germline CDR1 MDHEN, CDR2 SYDVKM. The CDR3 coding sequence is TGTGCCAGCAGTTTAGCTAGCGGGGCCCAAGAGACCCAGTACTTC. Translated, it gives CASSLASGAQETQYF.